The T cell receptor beta chain under discussion was sequenced for a study of blood T cells in healthy people across ages. For the study at large: About one barcoded beta molecule was captured per two T cells (by template switching).

Notes on the study in general: Unsorted PBMC material precluded a definitive naive versus antigen-experienced comparison.

In germline, CDR1 is ENHRY, CDR2 SYGVKD. The CDR3 is 15 amino acids. Trimming took 2 bases from V and 6 from J; bases not matched to a gene: 6. The draw of peripheral blood yielded about 10 milliliters from each donor. The table lists this clonotype with many counts. Antigen: not known. The use of a sample-barcoded 5' primer and a J-beta primer mix characterized a second PCR of 7 to 11 cycles. TCRdb re-called the 5' RACE reads with MiXCR, one entry per CDR3 protein. The sample records more than 800,000 distinct CDR3 sequences, less than 35% being singletons. The receptor comes from a woman older than 75 in good health. The sequencing input was blood. V gene TRBV10-3 combines with J gene TRBJ2-3, with 9 positions matching TRBD1. The CDR3 coding sequence is TGTGCCATCAGTGAGGGGCCGACAGGGGGGGATACGCAGTATTTT. This codes for CAISEGPTGGDTQYF.